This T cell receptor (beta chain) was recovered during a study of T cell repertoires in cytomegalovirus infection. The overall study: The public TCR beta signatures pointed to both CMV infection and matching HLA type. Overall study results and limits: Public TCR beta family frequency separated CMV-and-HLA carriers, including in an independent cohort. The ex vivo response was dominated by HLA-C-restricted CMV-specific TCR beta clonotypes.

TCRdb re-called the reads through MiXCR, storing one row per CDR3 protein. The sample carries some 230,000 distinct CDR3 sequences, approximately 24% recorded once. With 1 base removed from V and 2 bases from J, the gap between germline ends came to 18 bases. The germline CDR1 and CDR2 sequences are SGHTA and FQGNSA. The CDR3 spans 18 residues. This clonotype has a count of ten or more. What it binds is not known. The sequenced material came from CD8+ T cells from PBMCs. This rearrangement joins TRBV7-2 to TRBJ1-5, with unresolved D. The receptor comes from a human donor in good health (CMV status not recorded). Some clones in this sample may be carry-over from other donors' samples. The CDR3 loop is CASSLEPTSTSGNQPQHF. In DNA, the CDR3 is TGTGCCAGCAGCTTAGAACCGACGAGTACCTCTGGCAATCAGCCCCAGCATTTT.